The 16 T cell receptor beta chains given below trace back to one sample, sequenced in a study of PD-1 blockade in classical Hodgkin lymphoma. Using immunoSEQ multiplex PCR, the repertoire was profiled, and TCRdb retains in-frame clones only, with some absent. Of fewer than 25,000 clones listed, 80% to 90% are singletons. Each patient experienced a relapse that followed autologous stem cell transplantation, and brentuximab vedotin exposure varied. Sample: peripheral blood mononuclear cells (PBMCs), taken before the second cycle of nivolumab. The source is a human donor with classical Hodgkin lymphoma.

V usage is TRBV29-1 and J usage is TRBJ2-2; D might be TRBD2 (7 bases). V lost 6 bases to trimming and J lost 4 bases, with 18 bases between them. The CDR3 sequence is 15 residues long. From germline, CDR1 is SQVTM and CDR2 ANQGSEA. CDR3 amino acids: CSVLPWGGITGELFF. The CDR3, as DNA: TGCAGCGTGCTCCCTTGGGGGGGCATCACCGGGGAGCTGTTTTTT.

The rearrangement links TRBV7-2 to TRBJ2-7; TRBD1 might be the D (6 bases). This CDR3 is 14 amino acids long. Germline-derived CDR1 and CDR2 are SGHTA and FQGNSA. Trimming removed 5 bases from V and 3 bases from J, with 14 bases in between. The CDR3, as DNA: TGTGCCAGCAGCCGCCAACAGGGTTACTACGAGCAGTACTTC. It yields the protein CASSRQQGYYEQYF.

The chain couples TRBV9 to TRBJ2-1, with D perhaps matching TRBD2 (5 bases). Trimming left V 0 bases short and J 0 bases short, with 7 bases between. Germline CDR1 SGDLS, CDR2 YYNGEE. The CDR3 runs to 15 residues. The CDR3 region is CASSVVGSSYNEQFF. In DNA form, the CDR3 reads TGTGCCAGCAGCGTAGTAGGGAGCTCCTACAATGAGCAGTTCTTC.

The chain combines TRBV7-9 with TRBJ2-5; a weak D match, TRBD2 (5 bases). The CDR3 sequence is 15 residues long. Looked up from germline, CDR1 is SEHNR and CDR2 is FQNEAQ (reference sequence). Trimming cost V 0 bases and J 5 bases, with 13 bases left between them. Here the CDR3 reads CASSLALGETETQYF. As DNA, the CDR3 is TGTGCCAGCAGCTTAGCGCTCGGGGAGACGGAGACCCAGTACTTC.

In its sample, this clone was seen a few times. This chain links TRBV6-6 with TRBJ2-4, with 10 bases matching TRBD2. V shed 0 bases, J shed 4 bases, and the junction held 3 bases outside the gene matches. The germline V gene has CDR1 MNHNY and CDR2 SVGAGI (reference sequence). CDR3 length equals 16 residues. The CDR3 sequence is CASSYSSGLAKNIQYF. The CDR3 DNA is TGTGCCAGCAGTTACTCGTCGGGACTAGCGAAAAACATTCAGTACTTC.

The chain uses TRBV7-9 and TRBJ1-3; D gene uncertain. The CDR3 spans 16 residues. V lost 2 bases to trimming and J lost 0 bases, with 11 bases between them. Germline CDR1 SEHNR, CDR2 FQNEAQ (reference sequence). CDR3 amino acids: CASSLHSRISGNTIYF. The CDR3 DNA reads TGTGCCAGCAGCTTACATAGCCGTATCTCTGGAAACACCATATATTTT.

This chain joins TRBV18 and TRBJ2-3, with TRBD2 identical over 11 bases. The CDR3 extends over 15 amino acids. Germline CDR1 KGHSH, CDR2 LQKENI. The ends lost 4 bases at V and 3 bases at J; junction bases unmatched: 3. CDR3 DNA sequence: TGTGCCAGCTCACGAACTAGCGGGGGTACAGATACGCAGTATTTT. Amino acid sequence: CASSRTSGGTDTQYF.

The V call is TRBV4-2, the J call TRBJ2-6; D call uncertain. The CDR3 is made up of 15 amino acids. CDR1 and CDR2 from the germline V gene are LGHNA and YNFKEQ. Between the trimmed V and J ends, which lost 1 base and 1 base, there was a span of 5 bases. CDR3 amino acids: CASSQAQSGANVLTF. As DNA, the CDR3 is TGTGCCAGCAGCCAAGCCCAATCTGGGGCCAACGTCCTGACTTTC.

The chain couples TRBV19 to TRBJ2-7; D not certain. In germline, CDR1 is LNHDA, CDR2 SQIVND (reference sequence). The CDR3 consists of 13 residues. Trimming removed 3 bases from V and 3 bases from J, with 9 bases in between. The CDR3 spells CASSIQMNYEQYF. For the CDR3, the DNA is TGTGCCAGTAGTATCCAGATGAACTACGAGCAGTACTTC. The complete variable domain, with remaining parts taken from reference TRBV19 and TRBJ2-7, reads DGGITQSPKYLFRKEGQNVTLSCEQNLNHDAMYWYRQDPGQGLRLIYYSQIVNDFQKGDIAEGYSVSREKKESFPLTVTSAQKNPTAFYLCASSIQMNYEQYFGPGTRLTVT.

This chain links TRBV19 with TRBJ1-1; unclear D gene. Trimming removed 2 bases from V and 1 base from J, with 8 bases in between. This CDR3 contains 14 residues. The V gene's germline CDR1 is LNHDA and CDR2 SQIVND (reference sequence). The CDR3 here is CASSIWAENTEAFF. The DNA for the CDR3 is TGTGCCAGTAGTATATGGGCAGAGAACACTGAAGCTTTCTTT.

The chain has TRBV6-4 and TRBJ2-3; a possible D gene is TRBD2 (6 bases). Trimming stripped 5 bases from V and 1 base from J, with 10 bases between. Germline-derived CDR1 and CDR2 are MRHNA and SNTAGT. The CDR3 runs 14 residues. The DNA for the CDR3 is TGTGCCAGCAGTCATCGCGGGGGCACAGATACGCAGTATTTT. Amino acid sequence: CASSHRGGTDTQYF.

In its sample, this clone was seen once. J is TRBJ2-5 and V is TRBV4-2; no definite D call. CDR1 LGHNA and CDR2 YNFKEQ come from the germline V gene. V lost 2 bases and J lost 4, with 5 bases in between. This CDR3 is 12 amino acids long. The CDR3: CASSQRRETQYF. The CDR3 bases are TGTGCCAGCAGCCAACGAAGAGAGACCCAGTACTTC.

The chain links TRBV18 to TRBJ2-7; 7 nucleotides line up with TRBD1. CDR3 length: 15 amino acids. V lost 1 base and J lost 1; bases outside the gene matches: 4. Germline-derived CDR1 and CDR2 are KGHSH and LQKENI. The CDR3 is CASSPRRDRSYEQYF. The CDR3 DNA sequence: TGTGCCAGCTCACCACGCCGGGACAGATCCTACGAGCAGTACTTC.

The chain combines TRBV2 with TRBJ2-7, with 9 bases lining up with TRBD2. Trimming removed 4 bases from V and 2 bases from J; junction bases left unmatched: 3. The CDR3 length is 14 residues. Germline V gene lookup returns CDR1 SNHLY and CDR2 FYNNEI. CDR3 nucleotide sequence: TGTGCCAGCAGTGTGGGCGGGGGGGCCTACGAGCAGTACTTC. It codes for CASSVGGGAYEQYF.

This clone has only a few counts. This chain connects TRBV18 to TRBJ2-5; D gene uncertain. The V end was cut by 6 bases, the J end by 1 base, with 3 bases between. This CDR3 has 11 amino acids. CDR1 and CDR2 from the germline V gene are KGHSH and LQKENI. This CDR3 is CASSRQETQYF. CDR3 DNA sequence: TGTGCCAGCTCGCGCCAAGAGACCCAGTACTTC.

This clone is medium-sized within its sample. The chain links TRBV6-6 to TRBJ1-6, with D hard to call. The V gene lost 4 bases and the J gene lost 6 bases, with 13 bases spanning the gap. This CDR3 spans 15 amino acids. CDR1 and CDR2 from the germline V gene are MNHNY and SVGAGI (reference sequence). DNA of the CDR3: TGTGCCAGCAGTTCGCTCTTCTCTATTAATTCACCCCTCCACTTT. Its protein product is CASSSLFSINSPLHF.